The clone carrying this T cell receptor beta chain was seen a few times. This specimen belongs to a study of T-cell memory formation after mild COVID-19. Using constant-segment primers, 5'RACE produced TCR alpha and TCR beta cDNA libraries carrying sample barcodes and UMIs. TCRdb analysed the 5' RACE reads with MiXCR anew, one entry per CDR3 protein. The sample contains 58,000 or so distinct CDR3 sequences, 28% of which appear only once. Unmatched junction bases numbered 11, after V lost 6 bases and J lost 2 bases. From germline, CDR1 is SQVTM and CDR2 ANQGSEA. The CDR3 has 15 residues. This sequence joins TRBV29-1 and TRBJ2-3, with 7 bases identical to TRBD2. The sequence was obtained from a man aged 18 to 35 who had mild COVID-19 (a few samples of this study predate the infection). Cell type and time point are not known. Sequencing was carried out using PBMCs or a T cell subset sorted from them (not recorded which). The CDR3 DNA is TGCAGCGTGCATCCAGACGGGGGGACCACAGATACGCAGTATTTT. Translating it yields CSVHPDGGTTDTQYF.